Listed below are T cell receptor beta chains from one sample, sequenced in a study of blood T cell repertoires in COVID-19. Repertoires were generated with immunoSEQ multiplex PCR, while TCRdb's copy carries only in-frame clones and drops some. The sample yields about 190,000 clones, roughly 83% seen once. Sequenced input: PBMCs or T cells enriched from blood (not recorded which). Receptors originate from a woman in her thirties who had recovered from COVID-19. Each CDR3 is given with its conserved first and last residue. Fields, in order: D gene, V gene, J gene, clone size, CDR3 protein, CDR3 DNA. The D gene is left open where the match is weak. Clone size is stated in some rows and not others, as once, few, many or a class when expanded.

d_gene: .; v_gene: TRBV28; j_gene: TRBJ1-5; abundance: few; CDR3aa: CASSPTGGGGVSNQPQHF; CDR3nt: TGTGCCAGCAGCCCCACCGGCGGGGGAGGAGTTAGCAATCAGCCCCAGCATTTT
d_gene: TRBD1; v_gene: TRBV25-1; j_gene: TRBJ1-1; abundance: .; CDR3aa: CASRQGNLEAFF; CDR3nt: TGTGCCAGCAGACAGGGGAACTTAGAAGCTTTCTTT
d_gene: .; v_gene: TRBV11-2; j_gene: TRBJ2-6; abundance: .; CDR3aa: CASSLGGLFNVLTF; CDR3nt: TGTGCCAGCAGCTTAGGGGGACTCTTCAACGTCCTGACTTTC
d_gene: .; v_gene: TRBV3-1/TRBV3-2; j_gene: TRBJ2-1; abundance: .; CDR3aa: CASSTPGTASYNEQFF; CDR3nt: TGTGCCAGCAGCACGCCCGGGACTGCCTCCTACAATGAGCAGTTCTTC
d_gene: TRBD1; v_gene: TRBV5-5; j_gene: TRBJ2-3; abundance: few; CDR3aa: CASSRGGQGTDTQYF; CDR3nt: TGTGCCAGCAGCCGGGGGGGACAGGGGACAGATACGCAGTATTTT
d_gene: .; v_gene: TRBV5-6; j_gene: TRBJ1-1; abundance: .; CDR3aa: CASSLGVGGAFF; CDR3nt: TGTGCCAGCAGCTTGGGAGTAGGGGGAGCTTTCTTT
d_gene: .; v_gene: TRBV3-1/TRBV3-2; j_gene: TRBJ2-5; abundance: once; CDR3aa: CASSQQGTQETQYF; CDR3nt: TGTGCCAGCAGCCAACAGGGAACTCAAGAGACCCAGTACTTC
d_gene: .; v_gene: TRBV4-1; j_gene: TRBJ1-1; abundance: .; CDR3aa: CASSQERGLLGSTEAFF; CDR3nt: TGCGCCAGCAGCCAAGAGAGGGGACTGTTAGGGTCCACTGAAGCTTTCTTT
d_gene: .; v_gene: TRBV5-6; j_gene: TRBJ1-3; abundance: .; CDR3aa: CASRNGLISGNTIYF; CDR3nt: TGTGCCAGCAGGAATGGACTGATCTCTGGAAACACCATATATTTT
d_gene: TRBD1; v_gene: TRBV27; j_gene: TRBJ2-2; abundance: .; CDR3aa: CASSPVGQGRTGELFF; CDR3nt: TGTGCCAGCAGTCCCGTCGGACAGGGGCGCACCGGGGAGCTGTTTTTT
d_gene: TRBD1; v_gene: TRBV24-1; j_gene: TRBJ2-3; abundance: .; CDR3aa: CATSDLTGGSTDTQYF; CDR3nt: TGTGCCACCAGTGATCTAACAGGGGGCTCCACAGATACGCAGTATTTT
d_gene: .; v_gene: TRBV6-5; j_gene: TRBJ1-6; abundance: .; CDR3aa: CASSYVGRNSPLHF; CDR3nt: TGTGCCAGCAGTTACGTGGGGAGGAATTCACCCCTCCACTTT
d_gene: .; v_gene: TRBV5-6; j_gene: TRBJ1-1; abundance: .; CDR3aa: CASLTGSGTEAFF; CDR3nt: TGTGCCAGCCTTACAGGGTCTGGCACTGAAGCTTTCTTT
d_gene: .; v_gene: TRBV18; j_gene: TRBJ1-2; abundance: .; CDR3aa: CASSPMQAYGYTF; CDR3nt: TGTGCCAGCTCACCTATGCAGGCCTATGGCTACACCTTC
d_gene: TRBD1; v_gene: TRBV28; j_gene: TRBJ1-2; abundance: .; CDR3aa: CASSRQGLRSRGYTF; CDR3nt: TGTGCCAGCAGTCGACAGGGCCTCCGATCCAGGGGCTACACCTTC
d_gene: .; v_gene: TRBV28; j_gene: TRBJ2-7; abundance: .; CDR3aa: CASSSSSYEQYF; CDR3nt: TGTGCCAGCAGTTCGAGCTCCTACGAGCAGTACTTC
d_gene: .; v_gene: TRBV27; j_gene: TRBJ1-1; abundance: few; CDR3aa: CASSLSRSTEAFF; CDR3nt: TGTGCCAGCAGTTTATCCCGCAGCACTGAAGCTTTCTTT